Reported below is one TCR beta chain. Antigen: not known. V was pared by 3 bases and J by 0 bases, with 11 bases between. The V gene's germline CDR1 is LGHDT and CDR2 YNNKEL (reference sequence). The CDR3 length is 16 residues. These data belong to a study of T cell responses to AZD1222 COVID-19 vaccine. The study, taken as a whole, reports: Spike regions recognized by vaccine-associated CD4 TCRs spanned the protein, led by 160-218 and 743-854. Of spike-specific TCRs, nearly half reportedly target regions left unmutated in variants. Females outnumbered males among donors, who were mostly white British; clonal diversity was possibly underestimated.

Generated by immunoSEQ multiplex PCR, the TCRdb table keeps only in-frame clones and is missing some. The sample has about 110,000 clones, 85% to 90% seen once. The sequence was collected from an adult in good health. The V and J genes are TRBV3-1 (or the pseudogene TRBV3-2) and TRBJ2-2, with a weak D call TRBD1 (6 bases). The sequencing used peripheral blood, collected on day 0 of AZD1222 vaccination. The CDR3 DNA sequence: TGTGCCAGCAGCCACAGGGGAGCGGCGAACACCGGGGAGCTGTTTTTT. This encodes CASSHRGAANTGELFF.